The 5 T cell receptor beta chains below were found in one sample sequenced in a study of T-cell reconstitution after alpha-beta-depleted transplantation in children. Unique molecular identifiers featured in how the TCRbeta library was prepared. A single record per CDR3 protein comes from TCRdb applying MiXCR to the PCR reads. The sample includes around 300,000 distinct CDR3 sequences, 11% of them seen just once. The material sequenced was peripheral blood, taken 180 days after TCRalphabeta/CD19-depleted stem cell transplant. These receptors were obtained from a male patient between 2 and 15 years old who had a stem cell transplant for chronic granulomatous disease, so the T cells may come from the graft donor.

This clonotype was counted a few times. The chain recombines TRBV5-4 with TRBJ2-3; perhaps TRBD1 as D (5 bases). The V end was cut by 1 base, the J end by 4 bases, with 10 bases between. From germline, CDR1 is SGHNT and CDR2 YYREEE (reference sequence). This CDR3 comprises 14 residues. CDR3 sequence (DNA): TGTGCCAGCAGCTTGCAGGGCGGCCCAGATACGCAGTATTTT. Its translation: CASSLQGGPDTQYF.

This clonotype was found many times. The V gene is TRBV3-1, the J gene TRBJ2-3; D is tentatively TRBD1 or TRBD2 (5 bases each). The CDR3 is made up of 16 amino acids. V was shortened by 0 bases and J by 5 bases, with 15 bases between the two germline ends. Germline loops: CDR1 LGHDT, CDR2 YNNKEL (reference sequence). The DNA of the CDR3 is TGTGCCAGCAGCCAAGACCGGGACCCCGCAATAGATACGCAGTATTTT. It encodes CASSQDRDPAIDTQYF.

As regards this clonotype: A clone one base away is much larger, so this may be a read error. The V call is TRBV5-5, the J call TRBJ2-1; D not resolved. From germline, CDR1 is SGHKS and CDR2 YYEKEE (reference sequence). This CDR3 is 13 amino acids long. CDR3 nucleotide sequence: TGTGCCAGCAGCTTGGGCACAGAGGATGAGCCGTTCTTC. Amino acid sequence: CASSLGTEDEPFF.

In this sample, this clonotype turned up many times. This sequence joins TRBV7-6 and TRBJ2-3; 11 positions agree with TRBD2. Germline CDR1 is SGHVS and CDR2 is FNYEAQ. CDR3 size: 18 residues. V gave up 4 bases and J gave up 5 bases; unmatched junction bases: 14. CDR3 amino acids: CASSSRATTSGSGDTQYF. Written as DNA, the CDR3 is TGTGCCAGCAGCTCACGCGCCACTACTAGCGGGAGTGGAGATACGCAGTATTTT.

This clonotype occurred once. With a much larger clone just one base away, this may be a read error. The CDR3 does not close with the conserved phenylalanine or tryptophan, likely indicating a read error. The chain combines TRBV29-1 with TRBJ2-5; D remains ambiguous. The V end lost 1 base, the J end lost 2 bases, and 5 bases lay between the germline ends. The CDR3 sequence is 12 residues long. CDR1 is SQVTM, CDR2 ANQGSEA, per germline. In DNA form, the CDR3 reads TGCAGCGTTGAAGCAAGTCAAGAGACCCAGTACTGC. Translating it yields CSVEASQETQYC.